This record concerns one TCR beta chain sequence. Its specificity is not known. CDR1 and CDR2 (germline): LGHNA, YNFKEQ. This CDR3 has 15 amino acids. J lost 7 bases, V lost 0 bases, and 7 bases had no gene match. The record originates from a study of cytomegalovirus exposure and HLA in healthy donors. Researchers ran the PCR with 60 Vbeta and 13 Jbeta primers. The assay was immunoSEQ multiplex PCR, and TCRdb's table has in-frame clones only and misses some. The sample yields just over 200,000 clones, approximately 70% seen once. Study observations and caveats: Researchers reported in a later analysis that a missense DCLRE1C variant was tied to TCR beta V- and J-gene trimming. 150 or so TCR beta chains were listed as cytomegalovirus-associated. With high specificity and sensitivity, the classifier reportedly diagnosed cytomegalovirus status. It was only CMV serostatus that was available as immune exposure information.

Material for sequencing was PBMCs. The J gene is TRBJ2-3, the V gene TRBV4-2; 7 bases align to TRBD2. The sequence was obtained from a man aged 40-50 years in good health and CMV-seropositive. The CDR3 nucleotides read TGTGCCAGCAGCCAAGACCGGGGGGACGCTAATACGCAGTATTTT. It translates to CASSQDRGDANTQYF.